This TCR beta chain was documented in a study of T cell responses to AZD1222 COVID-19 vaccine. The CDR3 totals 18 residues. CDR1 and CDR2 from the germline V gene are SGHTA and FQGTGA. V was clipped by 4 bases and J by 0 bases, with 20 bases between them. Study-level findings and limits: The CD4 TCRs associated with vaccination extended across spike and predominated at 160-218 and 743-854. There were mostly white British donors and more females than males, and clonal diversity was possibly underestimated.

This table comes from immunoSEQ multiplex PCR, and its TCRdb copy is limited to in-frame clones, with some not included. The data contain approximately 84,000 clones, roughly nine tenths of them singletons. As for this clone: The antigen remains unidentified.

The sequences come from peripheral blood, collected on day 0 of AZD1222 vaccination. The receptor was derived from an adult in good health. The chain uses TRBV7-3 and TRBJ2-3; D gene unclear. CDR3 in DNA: TGTGCCAGCAGCTCAAGGGTTGGGCACGGAACTAGCACAGATACGCAGTATTTT. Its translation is CASSSRVGHGTSTDTQYF.